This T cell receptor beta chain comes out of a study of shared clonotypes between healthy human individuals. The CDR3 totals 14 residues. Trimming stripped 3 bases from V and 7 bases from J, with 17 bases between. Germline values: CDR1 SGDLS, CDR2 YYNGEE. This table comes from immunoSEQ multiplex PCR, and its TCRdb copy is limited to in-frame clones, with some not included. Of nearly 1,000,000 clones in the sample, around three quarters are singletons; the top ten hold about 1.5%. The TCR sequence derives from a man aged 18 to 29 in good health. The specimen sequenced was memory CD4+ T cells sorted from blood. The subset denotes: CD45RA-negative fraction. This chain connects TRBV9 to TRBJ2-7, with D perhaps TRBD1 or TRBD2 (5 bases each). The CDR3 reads CASSGGTGPGEQYF. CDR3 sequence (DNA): TGTGCCAGCAGCGGCGGCACGGGGCCGGGGGAGCAGTACTTC. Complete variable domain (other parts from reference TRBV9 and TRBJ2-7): DSGVTQTPKHLITATGQRVTLRCSPRSGDLSVYWYQQSLDQGLQFLIQYYNGEERAKGNILERFSAQQFPDLHSELNLSSLELGDSALYFCASSGGTGPGEQYFGPGTRLTVT.